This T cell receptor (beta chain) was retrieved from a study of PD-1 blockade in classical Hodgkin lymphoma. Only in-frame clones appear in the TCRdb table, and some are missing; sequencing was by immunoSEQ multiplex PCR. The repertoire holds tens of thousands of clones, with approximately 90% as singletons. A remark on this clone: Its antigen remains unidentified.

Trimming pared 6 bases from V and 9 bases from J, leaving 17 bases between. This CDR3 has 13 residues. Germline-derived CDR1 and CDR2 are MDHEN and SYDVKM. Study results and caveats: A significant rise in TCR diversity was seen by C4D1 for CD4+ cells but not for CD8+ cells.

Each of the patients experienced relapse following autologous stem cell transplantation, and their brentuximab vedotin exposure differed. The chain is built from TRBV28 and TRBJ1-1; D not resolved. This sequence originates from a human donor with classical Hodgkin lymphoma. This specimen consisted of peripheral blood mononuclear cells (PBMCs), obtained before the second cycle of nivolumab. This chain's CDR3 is CASSLGRVLKAFF. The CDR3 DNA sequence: TGTGCCAGCAGCCTTGGCCGGGTCCTAAAAGCTTTCTTT.